Each of the 31 T cell receptor beta chains below was sequenced from the same sample in a study of blood T cell repertoires in COVID-19. Profiled with immunoSEQ multiplex PCR; TCRdb holds only in-frame clones, not every one. The table includes 100,000 to 150,000 clones, more than 70% detected once. Sequenced sample: peripheral blood. These receptors originate from a woman aged 80 or older with COVID-19, enrolled during active disease.

This chain connects TRBV7-3 to TRBJ2-1; 13 bases line up with TRBD2. V lost 8 bases and J lost 10; bases outside the gene matches: 8. CDR1 and CDR2 (germline): SGHTA, FQGTGA. The CDR3 has 14 amino acids. CDR3 residues: CASRTGLAGEEQFF. CDR3 nucleotides: TGTGCCAGCCGAACAGGACTAGCGGGAGAGGAGCAGTTCTTC.

This chain links TRBV10-3 with TRBJ2-5, with TRBD2 matching 7 bases. Germline-derived CDR1 and CDR2 are ENHRY and SYGVKD. The J segment lost 4 bases and the V segment lost 10 bases, leaving 12 bases of the junction unmatched. This CDR3 is built from 14 residues. The chain's CDR3 is CATLGLAEGETQYF. CDR3 DNA sequence: TGTGCCACTCTCGGGCTAGCGGAGGGAGAGACCCAGTACTTC.

This chain joins TRBV5-6 and TRBJ2-7; maybe TRBD1 (6 bases). Germline V gene data show CDR1 as SGHDT and CDR2 as YYEEEE. This CDR3 spans 13 amino acids. Trimming took 1 base from V and 5 from J, leaving 10 bases between them. DNA for the CDR3: TGTGCCAGCAGCTTGACAGGGAGTCACGAGCAGTACTTC. It specifies CASSLTGSHEQYF. Full variable domain (outside the CDR3, taken from reference TRBV5-6 and TRBJ2-7): DAGVTQSPTHLIKTRGQQVTLRCSPKSGHDTVSWYQQALGQGPQFIFQYYEEEERQRGNFPDRFSGHQFPNYSSELNVNALLLGDSALYLCASSLTGSHEQYFGPGTRLTVT.

The gene calls are TRBV28 and TRBJ2-7; possibly TRBD1 for D (6 bases). The CDR3 is made up of 15 amino acids. Germline CDR1 is MDHEN and CDR2 is SYDVKM. V lost 6 bases and J 1 base, leaving 16 bases between the germline ends. CDR3 amino acids: CASSIQGLRSYEQYF. The CDR3 nucleotides are TGTGCCAGCAGCATCCAGGGGCTCCGGTCCTACGAGCAGTACTTC.

This chain links TRBV10-3 with TRBJ1-4, with D possibly TRBD1 on 6 matching bases. V was trimmed by 4 bases and J by 6 bases, leaving 9 bases between them. This CDR3 has 13 amino acids. Germline values: CDR1 ENHRY, CDR2 SYGVKD. The CDR3 protein is CAISASGDEKLFF. CDR3 bases: TGTGCCATCAGTGCGTCAGGGGATGAAAAACTGTTTTTT.

CDR3 bases: TGTGCCAGTAGTATCAGCGGGCAAGGCATGGGTGAGCAGTTCTTC. Translating it yields CASSISGQGMGEQFF. This chain uses TRBV19 with TRBJ2-1; possibly TRBD2 for D (6 bases). This CDR3 region has 15 residues. CDR1 is LNHDA and CDR2 is SQIVND in the germline V gene (reference sequence). Trimming shortened V by 3 bases and J by 9 bases, and 18 bases separated the two germline ends.

V and J are TRBV6-5 and TRBJ2-1; TRBD2 aligns across 11 bases. The V and J ends lost 10 bases and 4 bases, in that order; junction bases with no gene match: 6. Germline CDR1 is MNHEY and CDR2 is SVGAGI. This CDR3 contains 14 residues. As DNA, the CDR3 is TGTGCCACCACCACTAGCGGGAGTTACAATGAGCAGTTCTTC. Protein sequence: CATTTSGSYNEQFF.

The chain carries TRBV7-8 and TRBJ2-2, with 9 bases that match TRBD2. Germline assignment: CDR1 SGHVS and CDR2 FQNEAQ. Unmatched junction bases numbered 8, after V lost 3 bases and J lost 6 bases. The CDR3 has 16 residues. The CDR3 region has the DNA TGTGCCAGCAGCTTCCAACCGGGACTAGCCGCCGGGGAGCTGTTTTTT. It translates to CASSFQPGLAAGELFF.

The chain carries TRBV5-1 and TRBJ2-1, with TRBD2 identical over 8 bases. Germline V lookup: CDR1 SGHRS, CDR2 YFSETQ. CDR3 size: 15 residues. Trimming at V came to 3 bases and at J to 4 bases, leaving 6 bases not matched to a gene. CDR3 residues: CASSSLSGSYNEQFF. The CDR3 DNA reads TGCGCCAGCAGCTCACTAAGCGGGAGTTACAATGAGCAGTTCTTC. Complete variable domain (other parts from reference TRBV5-1 and TRBJ2-1): KAGVTQTPRYLIKTRGQQVTLSCSPISGHRSVSWYQQTPGQGLQFLFEYFSETQRNKGNFPGRFSGRQFSNSRSEMNVSTLELGDSALYLCASSSLSGSYNEQFFGPGTRLTVL.

J is TRBJ1-4 and V is TRBV5-1; D not resolved. Germline CDR1 and CDR2: SGHRS and YFSETQ. V shed 5 bases and J shed 7 bases, with 18 bases lying between them. CDR3 length: 15 amino acids. CDR3 coding DNA: TGCGCCAGCAGTGCTGCTGGGCAATTCGGTGAAAAACTGTTTTTT. Translation gives CASSAAGQFGEKLFF.

The V and J genes are TRBV7-2 and TRBJ2-1; 11 nucleotides align to TRBD1. Germline CDR1 is SGHTA and CDR2 is FQGNSA. The junction had 4 bases not matched to a gene; V was cut back by 5 bases and J by 4 bases. The CDR3 consists of 15 residues. The CDR3 spells CASSPGQGVYNEQFF. The CDR3 nucleotides are TGTGCCAGCAGCCCGGGACAGGGGGTATACAATGAGCAGTTCTTC. The full variable domain, with the rest looked up from reference TRBV7-2 and TRBJ2-1, is GAGVSQSPSNKVTEKGKDVELRCDPISGHTALYWYRQSLGQGLEFLIYFQGNSAPDKSGLPSDRFSAERTGGSVSTLTIQRTQQEDSAVYLCASSPGQGVYNEQFFGPGTRLTVL.

V gene TRBV7-2 combines with J gene TRBJ2-7; 8 positions match TRBD1. V gave up 5 bases and J gave up 0 bases; unmatched junction bases: 3. The CDR3 is 14 amino acids. CDR1 is SGHTA and CDR2 is FQGNSA in the germline V gene. The CDR3 region is CASSITGGSYEQYF. The CDR3 nucleotides are TGTGCCAGCAGCATTACAGGGGGCTCCTACGAGCAGTACTTC.

V and J are TRBV24-1 and TRBJ2-5; D is possibly TRBD1 (6 bases). The CDR3 sequence is 13 residues long. V was pared by 6 bases and J by 5 bases, with 12 bases between. Germline V gene lookup returns CDR1 KGHDR and CDR2 SFDVKD. Here the CDR3 reads CATSSGGAETQYF. In nucleotides, the CDR3 is TGTGCCACCAGTAGTGGGGGCGCGGAGACCCAGTACTTC.

The count of this clone is one. V and J are TRBV14 and TRBJ2-2, with D possibly TRBD1 on 5 matching bases. The CDR3 spans 13 residues. Trimming left V 2 bases short and J 6 bases short, with 7 bases between. Germline values: CDR1 SGHDN, CDR2 FVKESK. The CDR3 DNA is TGTGCCAGCAGCCAATTGACAGCCGGGGAGCTGTTTTTT. Protein product: CASSQLTAGELFF.

The chain joins TRBV6-1 to TRBJ1-2; D ambiguous. Trimming pared 1 base from V and 4 bases from J, leaving 7 bases between. Germline lookup yields CDR1 MNHNS and CDR2 SASEGT. The CDR3 covers 13 residues. CDR3: CASSEGFSYGYTF. DNA of the CDR3: TGTGCCAGCAGTGAAGGGTTTAGCTATGGCTACACCTTC.

The V call is TRBV3-1 (or the pseudogene TRBV3-2), the J call TRBJ2-3, with TRBD2 matching 12 bases. The junction had 7 bases not matched to a gene; V was cut back by 2 bases and J by 7 bases. This CDR3 spans 16 amino acids. Per the germline V gene, CDR1 is LGHDT and CDR2 is YNNKEL (reference sequence). The CDR3 DNA is TGTGCCAGCAGCCAACTTCTAGCGGGAGGGCCGAATACGCAGTATTTT. Translating gives CASSQLLAGGPNTQYF.

For the CDR3, the DNA is TGTGCCAGCAGTTGGACGGGGGACACTGAAGCTTTCTTT. Its protein product is CASSWTGDTEAFF. The chain carries TRBV12-3 or TRBV12-4 and TRBJ1-1; TRBD1 is a possible D gene (5 bases). The CDR3 runs to 13 residues. V lost 4 bases, J lost 3 bases, and 9 bases lay in between.

The CDR3 region has the DNA TGTGCCAGCTCACCACAGGGACTAGCGGGAGGGCCCGATACGCAGTATTTT. Translating gives CASSPQGLAGGPDTQYF. J is TRBJ2-3 and V is TRBV18; 16 positions match TRBD2. This CDR3 comprises 17 residues. V dropped 1 base and J dropped 6; count of bases not matched to a gene: 4. Germline loops: CDR1 KGHSH, CDR2 LQKENI.

The V gene is TRBV5-1, the J gene TRBJ2-1; TRBD1 matches 7 bases. Germline values: CDR1 SGHRS, CDR2 YFSETQ. The CDR3 runs 14 residues. The J segment lost 3 bases and the V segment lost 5 bases, leaving 5 bases of the junction unmatched. CDR3 DNA: TGCGCCAGCAGGGGGGACAGCCGCTACAATGAGCAGTTCTTC. Its protein product is CASRGDSRYNEQFF.

The chain carries TRBV28 and TRBJ2-4; 11 nucleotides align to TRBD2. The CDR3 consists of 17 residues. Germline CDR1 reads MDHEN; CDR2 reads SYDVKM. Losses at the gene ends were 3 bases for V and 0 bases for J; bases not matched to a gene: 4. The CDR3 loop reads CASSFLAGGLAKNIQYF. CDR3 DNA: TGTGCCAGCAGTTTTCTAGCGGGAGGCCTAGCCAAAAACATTCAGTACTTC.

This rearrangement joins TRBV20-1 to TRBJ2-7, with a possible D match to TRBD2 (5 bases). Looked up from germline, CDR1 is DFQATT and CDR2 is SNEGSKA (reference sequence). The CDR3 contains 14 residues. Trimming cost V 3 bases and J 7 bases, with 19 bases left between them. Here the CDR3 DNA reads TGCAGTGCTAGTAAGCCGGTTTCCGCGGGTGAGCAGTACTTC. Protein: CSASKPVSAGEQYF.

The chain employs TRBV11-2 and TRBJ1-5; 9 nucleotides line up with TRBD1. The V and J ends lost 5 bases and 6 bases, in that order; junction bases with no gene match: 2. CDR1 SGHAT and CDR2 FQNNGV come from the germline V gene. The CDR3 totals 13 residues. CDR3 loop: CASSRDRAQPQHF. DNA of the CDR3: TGTGCCAGCAGCCGGGACAGGGCTCAGCCCCAGCATTTT.

V is TRBV19 and J is TRBJ1-2; D is ambiguous. The CDR3 length is 11 residues. V lost 2 bases and J 6 bases, leaving 4 bases between the germline ends. CDR1 and CDR2 from the germline V gene are LNHDA and SQIVND (reference sequence). The CDR3 coding sequence is TGTGCCAGTAGTATATATAATGGCTACACCTTC. Protein sequence: CASSIYNGYTF.

About this clone: This sample also contains other DNA sequences that code for the same CDR3. The chain links TRBV25-1 to TRBJ1-2, with a weak D call TRBD1 (5 bases). Germline V gene sequence: CDR1 MGHDK, CDR2 SYGVNS. The V end was cut by 3 bases, the J end by 4 bases, with 6 bases between. The CDR3 runs 12 residues. The CDR3 spells CASSDGGYGYTF. The CDR3 nucleotides read TGTGCCAGCAGTGACGGGGGCTATGGCTACACCTTC.

The rearrangement joins TRBV5-1 to TRBJ2-1; D gene unclear. There are 14 residues in the CDR3. V was cut by 2 bases and J by 6 bases, with 12 bases left in between. CDR1 and CDR2 (germline): SGHRS, YFSETQ. The CDR3 spells CASSFGEVSNEQFF. CDR3 nucleotides: TGCGCCAGCAGCTTCGGCGAGGTTAGCAATGAGCAGTTCTTC.

V gene TRBV19 combines with J gene TRBJ1-1; TRBD1 might be the D (5 bases). The V end lost 6 bases, the J end lost 0 bases, and 8 bases lay between the germline ends. CDR1 is LNHDA and CDR2 is SQIVND in the germline V gene (reference sequence). This CDR3 comprises 13 residues. The CDR3 spells CASRDTLNTEAFF. The CDR3 region has the DNA TGTGCCAGTAGGGACACACTGAACACTGAAGCTTTCTTT.

The chain employs TRBV10-3 and TRBJ2-1, with TRBD2 identical over 8 bases. V dropped 4 bases and J dropped 5; count of bases not matched to a gene: 7. Germline CDR1 reads ENHRY; CDR2 reads SYGVKD. The CDR3 sequence is 15 residues long. For the CDR3, the DNA is TGTGCCATCAGTGCGGGAGCGGGAGTGAACAATGAGCAGTTCTTC. Translating gives CAISAGAGVNNEQFF.

This chain joins TRBV18 and TRBJ1-1, with 8 bases that match TRBD1. CDR3 size: 15 residues. Germline-derived CDR1 and CDR2 are KGHSH and LQKENI. V lost 4 bases and J lost 0; bases outside the gene matches: 4. The CDR3: CASSQSGGLNTEAFF. DNA of the CDR3: TGTGCCAGCTCACAGTCAGGGGGCCTGAACACTGAAGCTTTCTTT.

This clone has a handful of counts. V usage is TRBV10-3 and J usage is TRBJ2-1, with D perhaps TRBD2 (5 bases). The germline V gene has CDR1 ENHRY and CDR2 SYGVKD. V gave up 2 bases and J gave up 5 bases, with 16 bases separating them. The CDR3 length is 16 residues. Here the CDR3 DNA reads TGTGCCATCAGTGAGCTAGCCATTTTTCCCCACAATGAGCAGTTCTTC. Its protein is CAISELAIFPHNEQFF.

This chain uses TRBV4-3 with TRBJ2-7, with a weak D call TRBD2 (5 bases). V was clipped by 0 bases and J by 6 bases, with 9 bases between them. CDR1 is LGHNA, CDR2 YSLEER, per germline. This CDR3 spans 13 amino acids. As DNA, the CDR3 is TGCGCCAGCAGCCAAGATTCCGGGGTCGAGCAGTACTTC. The encoded protein is CASSQDSGVEQYF.

J is TRBJ1-2 and V is TRBV4-1; D not resolved. Germline CDR1 is MGHRA and CDR2 is YSYEKL. V was pared by 1 base and J by 7 bases, with 16 bases between. The CDR3 totals 15 residues. Here the CDR3 DNA reads TGCGCCAGCAGCCAAGGTGACGATGTGGGCGTTGGCTACACCTTC. This encodes CASSQGDDVGVGYTF.